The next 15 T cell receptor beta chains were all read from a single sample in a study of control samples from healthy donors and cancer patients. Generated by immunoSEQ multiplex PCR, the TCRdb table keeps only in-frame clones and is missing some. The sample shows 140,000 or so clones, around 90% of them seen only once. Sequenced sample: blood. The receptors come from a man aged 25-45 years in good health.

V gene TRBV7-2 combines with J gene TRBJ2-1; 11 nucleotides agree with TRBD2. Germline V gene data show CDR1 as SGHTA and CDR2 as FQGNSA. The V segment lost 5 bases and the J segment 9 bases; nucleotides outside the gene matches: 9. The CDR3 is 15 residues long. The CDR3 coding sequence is TGTGCCAGCAGCCAACTAGCGGGGGCTTTCGGTGAGCAGTTCTTC. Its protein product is CASSQLAGAFGEQFF.

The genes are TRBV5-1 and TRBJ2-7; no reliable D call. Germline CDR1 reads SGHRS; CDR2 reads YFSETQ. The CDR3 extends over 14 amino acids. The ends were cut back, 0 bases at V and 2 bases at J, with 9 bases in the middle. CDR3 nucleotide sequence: TGCGCCAGCAGCTTGGGCACTAATCCCTACGAGCAGTACTTC. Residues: CASSLGTNPYEQYF.

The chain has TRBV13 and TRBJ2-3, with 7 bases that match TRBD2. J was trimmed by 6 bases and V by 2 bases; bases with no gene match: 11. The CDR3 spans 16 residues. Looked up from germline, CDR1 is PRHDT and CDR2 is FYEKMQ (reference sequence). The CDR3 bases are TGTGCCAGCAGCTTACGGCCTAGCGGTTCGGGGGATACGCAGTATTTT. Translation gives CASSLRPSGSGDTQYF.

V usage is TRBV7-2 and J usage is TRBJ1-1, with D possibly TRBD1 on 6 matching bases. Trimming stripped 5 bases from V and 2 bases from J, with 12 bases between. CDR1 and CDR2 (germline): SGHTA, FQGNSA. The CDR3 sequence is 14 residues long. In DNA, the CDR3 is TGTGCCAGCAGCCCACGGACAGCCAACACTGAAGCTTTCTTT. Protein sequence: CASSPRTANTEAFF.

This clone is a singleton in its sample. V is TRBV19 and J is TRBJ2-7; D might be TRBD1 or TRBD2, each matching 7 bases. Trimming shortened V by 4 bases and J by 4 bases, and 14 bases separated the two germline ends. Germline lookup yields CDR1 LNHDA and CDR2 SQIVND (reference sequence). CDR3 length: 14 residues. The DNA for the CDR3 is TGTGCCAGTAGTAGCTCAGGGGGGGAGTACGAGCAGTACTTC. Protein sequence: CASSSSGGEYEQYF.

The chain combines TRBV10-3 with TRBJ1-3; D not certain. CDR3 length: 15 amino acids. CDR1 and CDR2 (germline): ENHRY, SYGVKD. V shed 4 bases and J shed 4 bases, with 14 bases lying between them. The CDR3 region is CAISVSRATGNTIYF. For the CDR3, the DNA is TGTGCCATCAGTGTTTCCCGGGCCACCGGAAACACCATATATTTT.

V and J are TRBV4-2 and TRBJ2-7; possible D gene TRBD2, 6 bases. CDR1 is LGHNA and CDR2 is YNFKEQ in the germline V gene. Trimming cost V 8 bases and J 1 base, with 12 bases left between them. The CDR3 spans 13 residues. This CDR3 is CASSEGLSYEQYF. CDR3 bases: TGTGCCAGCTCGGAGGGGCTTTCCTACGAGCAGTACTTC.

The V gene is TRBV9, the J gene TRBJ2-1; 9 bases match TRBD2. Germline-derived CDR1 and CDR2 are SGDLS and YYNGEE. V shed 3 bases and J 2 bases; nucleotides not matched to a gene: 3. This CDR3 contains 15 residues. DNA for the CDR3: TGTGCCAGCAGCGCTAGCGGGGCGACCTACAATGAGCAGTTCTTC. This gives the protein CASSASGATYNEQFF.

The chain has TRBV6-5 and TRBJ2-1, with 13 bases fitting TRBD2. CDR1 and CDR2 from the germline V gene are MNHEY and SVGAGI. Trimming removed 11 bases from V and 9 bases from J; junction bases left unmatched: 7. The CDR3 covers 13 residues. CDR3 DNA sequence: TGTGCCGTTACTAGCGGGGGGGCGGCTGAGCAGTTCTTC. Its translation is CAVTSGGAAEQFF.

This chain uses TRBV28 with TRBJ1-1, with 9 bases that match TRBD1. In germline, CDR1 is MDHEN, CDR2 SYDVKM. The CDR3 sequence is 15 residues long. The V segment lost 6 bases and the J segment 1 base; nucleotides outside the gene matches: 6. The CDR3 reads CASSSSGQGNTEAFF. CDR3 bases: TGTGCCAGCAGCTCATCGGGACAGGGGAACACTGAAGCTTTCTTT.

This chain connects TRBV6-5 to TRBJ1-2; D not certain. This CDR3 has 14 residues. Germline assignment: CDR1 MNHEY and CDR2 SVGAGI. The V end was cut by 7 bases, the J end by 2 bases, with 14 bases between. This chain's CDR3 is CASISPGGNYGYTF. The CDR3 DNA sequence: TGTGCCAGCATCTCCCCGGGAGGAAACTATGGCTACACCTTC.

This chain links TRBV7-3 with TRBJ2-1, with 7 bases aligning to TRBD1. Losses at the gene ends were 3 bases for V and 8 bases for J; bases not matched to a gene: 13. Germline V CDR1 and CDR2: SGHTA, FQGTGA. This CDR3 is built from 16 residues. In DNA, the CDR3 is TGTGCCAGCAGCTTCGGAAACAGGGGATCAAATGATGAGCAGTTCTTC. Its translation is CASSFGNRGSNDEQFF.

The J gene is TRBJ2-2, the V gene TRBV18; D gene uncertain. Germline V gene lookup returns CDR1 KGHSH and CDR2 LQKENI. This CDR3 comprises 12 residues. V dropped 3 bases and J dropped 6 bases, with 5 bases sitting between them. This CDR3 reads CASSPYSGELFF. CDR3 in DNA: TGTGCCAGCTCACCCTACTCCGGGGAGCTGTTTTTT.

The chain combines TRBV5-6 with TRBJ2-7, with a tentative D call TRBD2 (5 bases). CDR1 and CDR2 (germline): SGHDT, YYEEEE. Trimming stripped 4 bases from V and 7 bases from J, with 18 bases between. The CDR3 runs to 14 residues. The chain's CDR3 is CASSRIGSSGEQYF. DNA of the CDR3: TGTGCCAGCAGCAGAATCGGGTCCTCGGGGGAGCAGTACTTC. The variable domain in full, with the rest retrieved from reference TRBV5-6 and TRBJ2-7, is DAGVTQSPTHLIKTRGQQVTLRCSPKSGHDTVSWYQQALGQGPQFIFQYYEEEERQRGNFPDRFSGHQFPNYSSELNVNALLLGDSALYLCASSRIGSSGEQYFGPGTRLTVT.

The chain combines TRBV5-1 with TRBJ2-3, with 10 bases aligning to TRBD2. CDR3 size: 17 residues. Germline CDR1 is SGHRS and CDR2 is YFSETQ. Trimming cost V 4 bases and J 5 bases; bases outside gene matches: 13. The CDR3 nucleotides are TGCGCCAGCAGCCCAAAAGCAGCGGGGGGGCGGATAGATACGCAGTATTTT. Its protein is CASSPKAAGGRIDTQYF.